This entry lists 15 T cell receptor beta chains sequenced from one sample in a study of cytomegalovirus exposure and HLA in healthy donors. Use of 60 Vbeta and 13 Jbeta primers characterized the PCR. The assay was immunoSEQ multiplex PCR, and TCRdb's table has in-frame clones only and misses some. The top ten clones hold 6% to 7.5% of a sample with roughly 180,000 clones, under 90% of them seen once. Sequencing was done on a sample of PBMCs. The receptors were sampled from a man aged 25-40 years in good health and CMV-seropositive.

The CDR3: CASSLGQNTGTEAFF. The CDR3 nucleotides are TGCGCCAGCAGCTTGGGTCAAAACACGGGCACTGAAGCTTTCTTT. The genes are TRBV5-1 and TRBJ1-1; D ambiguous. Germline values: CDR1 SGHRS, CDR2 YFSETQ. V lost 0 bases, J lost 4 bases, and 13 bases lay in between. The CDR3 contains 15 residues.

This clone was seen repeatedly, ten times or more. The CDR3 DNA reads as TGCGCCAGCAGCCAAGAAGGGGTGAGACTTTCGAAGTACAATGAGCAGTTCTTC. It yields the protein CASSQEGVRLSKYNEQFF. The gene calls are TRBV4-3 and TRBJ2-1; D may be TRBD1 (5 bases). The germline V gene encodes CDR1 LGHNA and CDR2 YSLEER. CDR3 length: 18 amino acids. Trimming removed 0 bases from V and 4 bases from J, with 19 bases in between.

The rearrangement links TRBV5-1 to TRBJ2-4, with 7 bases matching TRBD1. The germline CDR1 and CDR2 sequences are SGHRS and YFSETQ. Germline trimming cut 4 bases from V and 0 bases from J; bases unmatched to any gene: 7. CDR3 length: 16 residues. As DNA, the CDR3 is TGCGCCAGCAGCCCGGGGACAGTTTCAGCCAAAAACATTCAGTACTTC. Translation gives CASSPGTVSAKNIQYF.

The V gene is TRBV7-2, the J gene TRBJ2-7; D is uncertain. Gene TRBJ2-1 matches the end of the DNA better, so the J call may be wrong. CDR3 length: 12 amino acids. Per the germline V gene, CDR1 is SGHTA and CDR2 is FQGNSA. CDR3 DNA: TGTGCCAGCAAGGCGGAGCCTAATGAGCAGTTCTTC. It codes for CASKAEPNEQFF.

The chain is built from TRBV7-2 and TRBJ2-1, with 12 positions matching TRBD2. Germline CDR1 is SGHTA and CDR2 is FQGNSA. The CDR3 runs to 17 residues. After removal of 0 bases from V and 4 bases from J, the junction contained 4 bases not matched to a gene. The CDR3 sequence is CASSLASSGRAYNEQFF. The CDR3 nucleotides are TGTGCCAGCAGCTTAGCGTCTAGCGGGAGGGCGTACAATGAGCAGTTCTTC.

The rearrangement links TRBV7-8 to TRBJ1-4; 7 bases fit TRBD1. CDR1 is SGHVS, CDR2 FQNEAQ, per germline. J lost 0 bases, V lost 5 bases, and 12 bases had no gene match. CDR3 length equals 18 residues. CDR3 sequence: CASSRRWRGGATNEKLFF. Written as DNA, the CDR3 is TGTGCCAGCAGCCGAAGATGGCGAGGGGGCGCAACTAATGAAAAACTGTTTTTT.

J is TRBJ1-5 and V is TRBV6-5, with 7 bases fitting TRBD1. The CDR3 runs 14 residues. The germline CDR1 and CDR2 sequences are MNHEY and SVGAGI. V lost 2 bases, J lost 7 bases, and 5 bases stayed unmatched. The CDR3 here is CASSYDGRGQPQHF. Here the CDR3 DNA reads TGTGCCAGCAGTTACGATGGCAGGGGGCAGCCCCAGCATTTT.

This clone was detected only a few times. V and J are TRBV12-5 and TRBJ1-4, with TRBD1 identical over 9 bases. The CDR3 runs to 15 residues. V was pared by 7 bases and J by 6 bases, with 9 bases of the junction left unmatched. Germline-derived CDR1 and CDR2 are LGHNT and FRNRAP. In DNA form, the CDR3 reads TGTGCTAGTGATGCTCCGGGACAGGGCTATGAAAAACTGTTTTTT. It codes for CASDAPGQGYEKLFF. Full variable domain (remainder filled in from reference TRBV12-5 and TRBJ1-4): DARVTQTPRHKVTEMGQEVTMRCQPILGHNTVFWYRQTMMQGLELLAYFRNRAPLDDSGMPKDRFSAEMPDATLATLKIQPSEPRDSAVYFCASDAPGQGYEKLFFGSGTQLSVL.

CDR3: CASSPTGGGYNEQFF. The DNA for the CDR3 is TGTGCCAGCAGCCCGACAGGGGGGGGCTACAATGAGCAGTTCTTC. This chain connects TRBV28 to TRBJ2-1, with 9 bases identical to TRBD1. In germline, CDR1 is MDHEN, CDR2 SYDVKM. J lost 3 bases, V lost 6 bases, and 6 bases had no gene match. The CDR3 is 15 residues long.

This clone came up a few times. The genes are TRBV9 and TRBJ2-3; TRBD1 matches 8 bases. The CDR3 covers 16 residues. CDR1 SGDLS and CDR2 YYNGEE come from the germline V gene. V gave up 6 bases and J gave up 0 bases; unmatched junction bases: 9. DNA of the CDR3: TGTGCCAGCACCCCGGGACAGGCCGCTAGCACAGATACGCAGTATTTT. Translated, it gives CASTPGQAASTDTQYF.

For this clone: The same CDR3 arises from other DNA sequences in this sample as well. V gene TRBV18 combines with J gene TRBJ2-5; TRBD1 aligns across 7 bases. The CDR3 length is 13 residues. J lost 4 bases, V lost 2 bases, and 1 base had no gene match. Germline V lookup: CDR1 KGHSH, CDR2 LQKENI. CDR3 nucleotides: TGTGCCAGCTCACCAGCAGGGGGAGAGACCCAGTACTTC. Translating gives CASSPAGGETQYF.

V and J are TRBV4-3 and TRBJ2-1, with D uncertain. Germline V CDR1 and CDR2: LGHNA, YSLEER. The CDR3 spans 16 residues. The V end was cut by 0 bases, the J end by 2 bases, with 11 bases between. This CDR3 is CASSQESGAPYNEQFF. The CDR3 bases are TGCGCCAGCAGCCAAGAGTCCGGAGCCCCCTACAATGAGCAGTTCTTC.

The chain couples TRBV29-1 to TRBJ2-7, with TRBD2 identical over 16 bases. V was pared by 6 bases and J by 3 bases, with 5 bases of the junction left unmatched. The germline V gene has CDR1 SQVTM and CDR2 ANQGSEA. The CDR3 runs to 15 residues. CDR3 residues: CSVPGLAGGRYEQYF. The CDR3 DNA reads as TGCAGCGTCCCGGGACTAGCGGGAGGGCGCTACGAGCAGTACTTC.

This chain joins TRBV18 and TRBJ1-4, with 7 bases lining up with TRBD1. This CDR3 comprises 15 residues. CDR1 is KGHSH and CDR2 is LQKENI in the germline V gene. Losses at the gene ends were 3 bases for V and 3 bases for J; bases not matched to a gene: 4. The CDR3 region has the DNA TGTGCCAGCTCACCTGACAGGGCATCTAATGAAAAACTGTTTTTT. The encoded protein is CASSPDRASNEKLFF.

The genes are TRBV5-8 and TRBJ2-1; D uncertain. CDR3 length: 14 residues. CDR1 and CDR2 from the germline V gene are SGHTS and YDEGEE. V lost 4 bases and J lost 6, with 14 bases in between. The chain's CDR3 is CASSPRWAGNEQFF. The CDR3 coding sequence is TGTGCCAGCAGCCCCAGGTGGGCTGGCAATGAGCAGTTCTTC.